This T cell receptor beta chain was captured by sequencing in a study of T cells in Graves' hyperthyroidism and ophthalmopathy (dated by TCRdb to the late 2010s). For the study in its entirety: Peripheral blood was collected at initial diagnosis, before any treatment. Whether ophthalmopathy could be predicted prospectively was tested in an independent validation cohort made up of 18 to 20 hyperthyroidism patients plus 17 patients who later progressed to ophthalmopathy. A discovery cohort of about 100 patients, about 43 with Graves' ophthalmopathy and over 55 with stable Graves' hyperthyroidism, was used to find distinguishing TCR V-J signatures. The paper describes TCR Vbeta CDR3 sequencing of fewer than 150 peripheral blood samples, made up of some 40 ophthalmopathy patients, some 76 hyperthyroidism patients and roughly 17 progressor patients. Once sampling was done, hyperthyroidism patients were given methimazole at a starting dose of 30 mg daily, whereas ophthalmopathy patients were given high-dose intravenous methylprednisolone. In about 6 Graves' hyperthyroidism patients, the study also compared T-cell repertoires from thyroid tissue with T-cell repertoires from blood. For training and testing, the roughly 100 patients in the discovery cohort were randomly divided in a 7:3 ratio.

Stable Graves' hyperthyroidism was defined as the absence of progression to ophthalmopathy over 18 months of follow-up. Hyperthyroidism patients were newly diagnosed, had a disease duration of under 2 months, and were aged 18 to 65 years. Exclusion was applied to patients with uncontrolled infections, other autoimmune diseases, pregnancy or lactation. Clinical symptoms, serum thyroxine and TRAb, thyroid ultrasound, and orbital computed tomography formed the basis for the diagnoses. Ficoll-Paque density gradient centrifugation was used to isolate PBMCs from about 10 ml of fresh peripheral blood. Total RNA was extracted with Trizol reagent, and quality was checked on an Agilent 2100 Bioanalyzer. This clonotype has a handful of counts. Its cognate antigen has yet to be identified. No much larger clonotype is one base removed from it; base qualities were not supplied. TCR beta CDR3 regions were amplified from RNA transcripts. A first-round RT-PCR of the TCR CDR3 used the HTBI primer set with the Qiagen OneStep RT-PCR kit. A second multiplex PCR round built the libraries, followed by size selection and purification. The libraries were sequenced on an Illumina HiSeq2000 using paired-end 100 bp reads. The study's processing was this. SOAPnuke was used to process the raw data, with reads discarded if the reads contained adapters or uncalled bases, had a mean Phred below 15, or lacked an exact constant-primer or identifier match. High-quality paired reads were merged using COPE v1.2.5, and each unique nucleotide sequence was defined as a clonotype. Clonotypes were aligned to IMGT TRBV, TRBD and TRBJ reference segments using MiTCR v1.1. Only V-J combinations with frequency above 0.0001, covering about 99% of repertoires, were analysed. The TCS score was defined as the ratio of F50 (clonal expansion) to E x V (chaos), calculated using BLOSUM62-based TCRdist between CDR3 peptides within each V-J. Welch's t-statistics and random forest reduced 450 to 600 V-J features to about 13, which were used in a naive Bayes classifier (R e1071). The raw public data were reprocessed by TCRdb itself: fastp quality trimming at Q25, MiXCR clonotype calling, in-frame beta chains only. Entries that share a CDR3 protein sequence are merged under the most common genes and DNA. V and J calls and clone size were set by TCRdb, not the authors. In all, the sample holds a few hundred thousand distinct CDR3 sequences, and around 14% of those were seen once. Approximately 7.4% of the sample lies in the top ten.

Summary of the overall study and its limitations: In cross-validation, a model built on a 13 V-J signature told ophthalmopathy apart from stable hyperthyroidism with 85% to 90% sensitivity and around 83% specificity, and in testing the same model reached 80%/75%. No statistical method was used to fix the sample size in advance, and group allocation was not hidden from the investigators. Most expanded thyroid clonotypes (frequency above 0.001) were also found in blood, which suggests that blood repertoires may mirror thyroid immune responses. In validation, the model predicted progression to ophthalmopathy with roughly 66% sensitivity and about 73% specificity, a median of 6.5 months before onset.

The germline V end is reduced by 8 bases and the J end by 1 base; junction bases left unmatched: 5. The CDR3, cysteine through phenylalanine, is 13 amino acids long. Only CDR3 DNA remains: 39 bases, in frame from the first base. Reading the germline V gene gives CDR1 SGHDN and CDR2 FVKESK. Sequenced input: blood. This receptor chain uses TRBV14 and TRBJ2-7, with 7 bases matching TRBD2. This TCR was recovered from a woman aged 30 to 39 with Graves' hyperthyroidism. The CDR3 here reads CASRGRGSYEQYF. At the DNA level, the sequence is TGTGCCAGCCGAGGGCGGGGGTCCTACGAGCAGTACTTC.